This T cell receptor beta chain appears in the sequencing data of a study of human T cells and chemical hapten exposure. Study in general: Patches that contained 0.01% DPC were applied to the upper back and read at 6 days. Alopecia areata, totalis or universalis affected patients, mainly female.

Regarding time point: patch test 2, 6 weeks after DPC sensitization. Treatment defined: therapeutic diphenylcyclopropenone sensitization with weekly scalp DPC. TCRdb re-called the RACE reads through MiXCR, storing one row per CDR3 protein. Of 75,000 to 95,000 distinct CDR3 sequences detected, around 10% appear once; the ten largest clones hold roughly 2.2%. The CDR3 loop spans 13 amino acids. CDR1 is DFQATT, CDR2 SNEGSKA, per germline (reference sequence). The V gene lost 6 bases and the J gene lost 0 bases, with 8 bases spanning the gap. The specimen was whole blood, collected in connection with sensitization to the hapten diphenylcyclopropenone (DPC). The J gene is TRBJ1-4, the V gene TRBV20-1, with no clear D. The receptor comes from a man aged 35-49 years with alopecia areata. Some clones in this sample may be carry-over from other donors' samples. The CDR3 sequence is CSARQSTNEKLFF. The CDR3 nucleotides read TGCAGTGCCCGACAATCAACTAATGAAAAACTGTTTTTT.